The 5 T cell receptor beta chains below come from one sample, sequenced in a study of blood T cell repertoires in COVID-19. Data came from immunoSEQ multiplex PCR; TCRdb stores just in-frame clones and leaves some out. The data show tens of thousands of clones, 85% to 90% seen once. Input material: peripheral blood. These receptors came from a woman over 75 with active COVID-19.

The J gene is TRBJ2-2, the V gene TRBV5-8; 15 bases fit TRBD2. The CDR3 is 18 amino acids. Germline values: CDR1 SGHTS, CDR2 YDEGEE. The V and J ends lost 4 bases and 2 bases, in that order; junction bases with no gene match: 6. In nucleotides, the CDR3 is TGTGCCAGCAGCCTCGGGACTAGCGGGAGGACTAACACCGGGGAGCTGTTTTTT. Its translation is CASSLGTSGRTNTGELFF.

In DNA form, the CDR3 reads TGTGCCAGCAGTTTCAACTACGGTGAGCAGTTCTTC. Protein sequence: CASSFNYGEQFF. The chain recombines TRBV28 with TRBJ2-1, with D hard to call. CDR1 is MDHEN and CDR2 is SYDVKM in the germline V gene. V was clipped by 3 bases and J by 9 bases, with 9 bases between them. The CDR3 contains 12 residues. Using reference TRBV28 and TRBJ2-1 for the parts outside the CDR3, the full variable domain is DVKVTQSSRYLVKRTGEKVFLECVQDMDHENMFWYRQDPGLGLRLIYFSYDVKMKEKGDIPEGYSVSREKKERFSLILESASTNQTSMYLCASSFNYGEQFFGPGTRLTVL.

The genes are TRBV27 and TRBJ2-1; D might be TRBD1 (6 bases). The CDR3 is 14 residues long. Trimming stripped 6 bases from V and 5 bases from J, with 14 bases between. The V gene's germline CDR1 is MNHEY and CDR2 SMNVEV (reference sequence). The CDR3 region is CASRTLRGNNEQFF. The CDR3 nucleotides are TGTGCCAGCAGGACGTTAAGGGGGAACAATGAGCAGTTCTTC.

The rearrangement uses TRBV19 and TRBJ2-2, with D maybe TRBD2 (5 bases). This CDR3 spans 15 amino acids. In germline, CDR1 is LNHDA, CDR2 SQIVND (reference sequence). V lost 1 base, J lost 8 bases, and 14 bases lay in between. CDR3 bases: TGTGCCAGTAGTATAGTGAGGGCTACAGTAGGGGAGCTGTTTTTT. It specifies CASSIVRATVGELFF.

This clone was recorded only once. This chain joins TRBV25-1 and TRBJ2-1; TRBD2 is a possible D gene (5 bases). The CDR3 length is 17 residues. With 3 bases removed from V and 4 bases from J, the gap between germline ends came to 19 bases. From germline, CDR1 is MGHDK and CDR2 SYGVNS. The CDR3 reads CASSDPTKGELYNEQFF. DNA of the CDR3: TGTGCCAGCAGTGACCCAACTAAGGGAGAGTTATACAATGAGCAGTTCTTC.